These 20 T cell receptor beta chains came from one sample sequenced in a study of vaccination and CD4 T cells after COVID-19. At the Johns Hopkins FTIC core, DNA taken from cultured CD4+ T cells was sequenced by way of the Oncomine TCR Beta short-read assay. From the PCR reads, TCRdb called clonotypes with MiXCR, one entry per CDR3 protein. The sample yields about 24,000 distinct CDR3 sequences, 40% to 55% seen once. These receptors' antigens are unknown. The time point is: late sampling 161 to 241 days after vaccination in a few convalescent patients. Treatment of the sample: roughly nine-day PBMC culture with coronavirus spike peptide pools or control peptides (ViraFEST assay). The sample consisted of CD4+ T cells from blood, cultured in vitro, taken about 7 months after SARS-CoV-2 vaccination. These receptors were taken from a human donor who had recovered from COVID-19.

This clonotype was picked up a small number of times. V and J are TRBV7-2 and TRBJ1-3; possibly TRBD1 for D (6 bases). The ends were cut back, 5 bases at V and 0 bases at J, with 11 bases in the middle. The CDR3 totals 15 residues. Germline V gene sequence: CDR1 SGHTA, CDR2 FQGNSA. CDR3 bases: TGTGCCAGCAGCCGACAGGCTATCTCTGGAAACACCATATATTTT. Translated: CASSRQAISGNTIYF.

The genes are TRBV7-9 and TRBJ2-7, with D maybe TRBD2 (5 bases). Germline V gene lookup returns CDR1 SEHNR and CDR2 FQNEAQ (reference sequence). V lost 3 bases to trimming and J lost 6 bases, with 12 bases between them. The length of the CDR3 is 13 residues. The CDR3 sequence is CASSFGEEGEQYF. CDR3 bases: TGTGCCAGCAGCTTCGGGGAAGAGGGCGAGCAGTACTTC.

The V gene is TRBV30, the J gene TRBJ2-2; D not resolved. V lost 0 bases to trimming and J lost 7 bases, with 3 bases between them. The CDR3 is 11 residues long. The germline V gene has CDR1 GTSNPN and CDR2 SVGIG (reference sequence). This chain's CDR3 is CAWSVLGELFF. In nucleotides, the CDR3 is TGTGCCTGGAGTGTACTCGGGGAGCTGTTTTTT.

The chain couples TRBV6-5 to TRBJ1-2, with 8 bases matching TRBD1. The CDR3 is 16 amino acids. V was pared by 0 bases and J by 3 bases, with 6 bases of the junction left unmatched. CDR1 MNHEY and CDR2 SVGAGI come from the germline V gene. In DNA, the CDR3 is TGTGCCAGCAGTTACTCACGACAGGGGTCTGACTATGGCTACACCTTC. Protein sequence: CASSYSRQGSDYGYTF.

The rearrangement links TRBV27 to TRBJ2-3, with no clear D. This CDR3 has 13 residues. V gave up 0 bases and J gave up 2 bases, with 3 bases separating them. Germline V gene sequence: CDR1 MNHEY, CDR2 SMNVEV (reference sequence). The CDR3 bases are TGTGCCAGCAGTTTATCTGACACAGATACGCAGTATTTT. Translating it yields CASSLSDTDTQYF.

This clonotype has just a few counts. The chain uses TRBV7-3 and TRBJ2-1; D is unclear. There are 15 residues in the CDR3. V shed 5 bases and J shed 7 bases, with 18 bases lying between them. Germline V CDR1 and CDR2: SGHTA, FQGTGA. The CDR3 region is CASSPDPSPNNEQFF. In nucleotides, the CDR3 is TGTGCCAGCAGCCCGGACCCCAGTCCTAATAATGAGCAGTTCTTC.

This clonotype was found a few times. This rearrangement joins TRBV20-1 to TRBJ2-4, with D tentatively TRBD1 (6 bases). Trimming took off 6 bases at V and 0 bases at J, with 15 bases between the two ends. The CDR3 sequence is 15 residues long. The germline CDR1 and CDR2 sequences are DFQATT and SNEGSKA (reference sequence). The CDR3 loop reads CSALDSPLAKNIQYF. In DNA form, the CDR3 reads TGCAGTGCGCTGGACAGTCCGCTAGCCAAAAACATTCAGTACTTC.

The genes are TRBV29-1 and TRBJ1-5; D unclear. This CDR3 has 13 residues. V was pared by 6 bases and J by 3 bases, with 12 bases between. From germline, CDR1 is SQVTM and CDR2 ANQGSEA. Here the CDR3 DNA reads TGCAGCGTCGGGGATCAATTCAATCAGCCCCAGCATTTT. This sequence encodes CSVGDQFNQPQHF.

V usage is TRBV2 and J usage is TRBJ1-1, with D perhaps TRBD1 (6 bases). CDR1 SNHLY and CDR2 FYNNEI come from the germline V gene. This CDR3 is built from 13 residues. Trimming shortened V by 7 bases and J by 3 bases, and 12 bases separated the two germline ends. The CDR3 nucleotides are TGTGCCAGCATGCGGGGGCAAGACACTGAAGCTTTCTTT. Its protein is CASMRGQDTEAFF.

The chain is built from TRBV7-2 and TRBJ2-3, with unresolved D. Trimming shortened V by 2 bases and J by 3 bases, and 6 bases separated the two germline ends. Germline V gives CDR1 SGHTA, CDR2 FQGNSA. The CDR3 has 13 residues. CDR3 sequence reads: CASSLYGTDTQYF. CDR3 DNA: TGTGCCAGCAGCTTATACGGGACAGATACGCAGTATTTT.

The chain recombines TRBV28 with TRBJ2-5; 8 positions match TRBD2. Germline lookup yields CDR1 MDHEN and CDR2 SYDVKM. The V and J ends lost 5 bases and 5 bases, in that order; junction bases with no gene match: 7. This CDR3 contains 14 residues. The CDR3, as DNA: TGTGCCAGCAGTGACGGGAGGGCGGCGGAGACCCAGTACTTC. Its translation: CASSDGRAAETQYF.

With respect to this clonotype: A read error may produce the germline difference seen at one junction end. The V call is TRBV5-4, the J call TRBJ2-7, with D possibly TRBD2 on 6 matching bases. The germline CDR1 and CDR2 sequences are SGHNT and YYREEE (reference sequence). This CDR3 spans 14 amino acids. CDR3 sequence (DNA): TGTGCCGGCAGCTTGGAGACTAGTCCCTACGAGCAGTACTTC. Protein sequence: CAGSLETSPYEQYF.

This clonotype was seen once. DNA of the CDR3: TGCGCCAGCAGCTCGCTAGCGGAGGATGAGCAGTTCTTC. Translated: CASSSLAEDEQFF. The chain joins TRBV5-1 to TRBJ2-1; 7 bases line up with TRBD2. CDR1 is SGHRS and CDR2 is YFSETQ in the germline V gene. This CDR3 spans 13 amino acids. V lost 3 bases, J lost 8 bases, and 5 bases stayed unmatched.

This clonotype was observed a few times. This chain connects TRBV28 to TRBJ1-5; a weak D match, TRBD1 (5 bases). The CDR3 extends over 15 amino acids. Trimming cost V 4 bases and J 3 bases, with 13 bases left between them. Germline V gene sequence: CDR1 MDHEN, CDR2 SYDVKM. DNA for the CDR3: TGTGCCAGCAGTTGGGGGGTAGGGACCAATCAGCCCCAGCATTTT. It encodes CASSWGVGTNQPQHF. Together with reference TRBV28 and TRBJ1-5, the CDR3 gives the full variable domain: DVKVTQSSRYLVKRTGEKVFLECVQDMDHENMFWYRQDPGLGLRLIYFSYDVKMKEKGDIPEGYSVSREKKERFSLILESASTNQTSMYLCASSWGVGTNQPQHFGDGTRLSIL.

This chain links TRBV10-3 with TRBJ2-5, with 9 bases fitting TRBD2. V shed 4 bases and J 3 bases; nucleotides not matched to a gene: 0. CDR1 and CDR2 from the germline V gene are ENHRY and SYGVKD. The CDR3 runs to 13 residues. The CDR3 spells CAISGTSEETQYF. The CDR3 DNA reads TGTGCCATCAGTGGGACTAGCGAAGAGACCCAGTACTTC.

This chain joins TRBV20-1 and TRBJ2-7; D is undetermined. Trimming took off 6 bases at V and 4 bases at J, with 10 bases between the two ends. Germline-derived CDR1 and CDR2 are DFQATT and SNEGSKA (reference sequence). The CDR3 contains 11 residues. CDR3 bases: TGCAGTGCCAAAAACCTATACGAGCAGTACTTC. This encodes CSAKNLYEQYF.

This chain links TRBV20-1 with TRBJ2-7, with D possibly being TRBD2 (6 bases). V gave up 1 base and J gave up 2 bases, with 9 bases separating them. The CDR3 runs 13 residues. Germline V CDR1 and CDR2: DFQATT, SNEGSKA (reference sequence). CDR3 in amino acids: CSARVSGTYEQYF. CDR3 DNA: TGCAGTGCTAGAGTTAGCGGAACCTACGAGCAGTACTTC.

The V gene is TRBV2, the J gene TRBJ2-1, with TRBD1 identical over 7 bases. The CDR3 spans 12 residues. CDR1 SNHLY and CDR2 FYNNEI come from the germline V gene. V lost 3 bases to trimming and J lost 11 bases; unmatched junction nucleotides: 4. This chain's CDR3 is CASSDEGAQQFF. As DNA, the CDR3 is TGTGCCAGCAGTGATGAGGGGGCCCAGCAGTTCTTC.

The CDR3 region has the DNA TGTGCCAGCAGCTCAAGAGCGGGAGGGGGCGAGACCCAGTACTTC. Translation: CASSSRAGGGETQYF. The chain joins TRBV5-4 to TRBJ2-5; 10 nucleotides line up with TRBD2. The V and J ends lost 3 bases and 5 bases, in that order; junction bases with no gene match: 7. Germline CDR1 and CDR2: SGHNT and YYREEE (reference sequence). The CDR3 totals 15 residues.

This clonotype was counted a few times. The rearrangement uses TRBV7-2 and TRBJ2-5, with TRBD2 matching 11 bases. The junction had 6 bases not matched to a gene; V was cut back by 5 bases and J by 4 bases. CDR1 and CDR2 (germline): SGHTA, FQGNSA. CDR3 length: 15 amino acids. The CDR3 spells CASSISGTSGETQYF. For the CDR3, the DNA is TGTGCCAGCAGCATATCCGGGACTAGCGGAGAGACCCAGTACTTC.